These T cell receptor beta chains were read from a single sample in a study of hypomethylating agent response in myelodysplastic syndrome. Assay: immunoSEQ multiplex PCR; the TCRdb copy retains only in-frame clones and omits some. The sample consists of over 3,000 clones, more than 75% of them appearing once. The material sequenced was bone marrow, taken before or after starting hypomethylating agent treatment for myelodysplastic syndrome (not recorded which). These receptors were obtained from a human donor with myelodysplastic syndrome. CDR3s include the opening cysteine and the closing phenylalanine or tryptophan. D genes are given only for firm matches. Expanded clones get a size class; other rows say once, few or many, or leave the size out.

NA	TRBV9	TRBD1	TRBJ1-2	CASSPMGQGALSYGYTF	TGTGCCAGCAGCCCCATGGGACAGGGGGCGCTTAGCTATGGCTACACCTTC
once	TRBV30	NA	TRBJ1-2	CAWTTTSRLNGYTF	TGTGCCTGGACCACTACGAGTCGGCTGAATGGCTACACCTTC
NA	TRBV5-4	NA	TRBJ2-7	CASSFEGGRIREQYF	TGTGCCAGCAGCTTTGAAGGGGGGCGGATTCGCGAGCAGTACTTC
once	TRBV11-2	TRBD2	TRBJ2-3	CASSLLAGGRADTQYF	TGTGCCAGCAGCTTATTAGCGGGGGGGCGGGCAGATACGCAGTATTTT
NA	TRBV10-2	TRBD2	TRBJ2-1	CATRASGGSEQFF	TGCGCCACACGGGCTAGCGGGGGTAGTGAGCAGTTCTTC
once	TRBV7-3	TRBD2	TRBJ2-1	CASSSTSGGAQFF	TGTGCCAGCAGCTCGACTAGCGGGGGGGCCCAGTTCTTC
NA	TRBV9	TRBD2	TRBJ2-3	CASSVVAGGPGHTDTQYF	TGTGCCAGCAGCGTAGTGGCGGGGGGGCCGGGCCACACAGATACGCAGTATTTT
NA	TRBV4-1	NA	TRBJ2-2	CASSQAQSLRTNTGELLF	TGCGCCAGCAGCCAAGCCCAAAGCCTTAGGACGAACACCGGGGAGCTGCTTTTT
NA	TRBV15	TRBD1	TRBJ1-2	CATSSTGTGLYGYTF	TGTGCCACCAGCAGCACCGGGACAGGGCTCTATGGCTACACCTTC
once	TRBV28	NA	TRBJ1-4	CASSPGGATEKLFF	TGTGCCAGCAGCCCCGGAGGGGCGACTGAAAAACTGTTTTTT
NA	TRBV5-1	NA	TRBJ2-7	CASSFRTVSYEQYF	TGCGCCAGCAGCTTCAGGACGGTCTCCTACGAGCAGTACTTC
NA	TRBV29-1	TRBD2	TRBJ2-1	CSVEGGLAGDYNEQFF	TGCAGCGTTGAAGGGGGACTAGCGGGGGACTACAATGAGCAGTTCTTC
NA	TRBV6-5	TRBD2	TRBJ2-1	CASSFSGGAGNEQFF	TGTGCCAGCAGCTTTAGCGGGGGGGCGGGTAATGAGCAGTTCTTC
NA	TRBV6-1	NA	TRBJ1-1	CASSEDAYMNTEAFF	TGTGCCAGCAGTGAAGACGCCTACATGAACACTGAAGCTTTCTTT
NA	TRBV18	NA	TRBJ2-2	CASSPGGGATGELFF	TGTGCCAGCTCACCGGGAGGGGGCGCGACCGGGGAGCTGTTTTTT
once	TRBV5-1	NA	TRBJ2-2	CASSGGARNTGELFF	TGCGCCAGCAGCGGAGGTGCCCGGAACACCGGGGAGCTGTTTTTT
NA	TRBV18	NA	TRBJ1-1	CASSPGGRWNTEAFF	TGTGCCAGCTCCCCCGGGGGACGGTGGAACACTGAAGCTTTCTTT
NA	TRBV9	NA	TRBJ2-2	CASSPRTGANTGELFF	TGTGCCAGCAGCCCACGAACTGGGGCGAACACCGGGGAGCTGTTTTTT
NA	TRBV12-5	NA	TRBJ2-2	CASGPLIGELFF	TGTGCTAGTGGTCCACTAATCGGGGAGCTGTTTTTT
NA	TRBV18	TRBD1	TRBJ2-3	CASSPDKQGASTDTQYF	TGTGCCAGCTCACCAGATAAACAGGGGGCTAGCACAGATACGCAGTATTTT
few	TRBV30	NA	TRBJ1-1	CAFGQNTEAFF	TGTGCCTTCGGACAGAACACTGAAGCTTTCTTT
NA	TRBV19	TRBD1	TRBJ2-2	CASSRWGTGDPGELFF	TGTGCCAGTAGTAGGTGGGGGACAGGGGACCCCGGGGAGCTGTTTTTT
NA	TRBV2	NA	TRBJ2-7	CASSGERGAGQYF	TGTGCCAGCAGTGGTGAAAGGGGGGCGGGGCAGTACTTC